A single sample is the source of the 5 T cell receptor beta chains below, sequenced in a study of cytomegalovirus exposure and HLA in healthy donors. The assay was immunoSEQ multiplex PCR, and TCRdb's table has in-frame clones only and misses some. The sample yields roughly 150,000 clones, 84% seen once. The material sequenced was PBMCs. The origin of the receptors is a man younger than 45 in good health and CMV-seropositive.

The count of this clone is one. The chain links TRBV7-9 to TRBJ2-1; D not resolved. The germline V and J ends were trimmed by 6 bases and 7 bases, with 19 bases remaining between them. The CDR3 covers 15 residues. Germline loops: CDR1 SEHNR, CDR2 FQNEAQ (reference sequence). CDR3 sequence (DNA): TGTGCCAGCAGAACAGTCCCAGGTTTCACAAATGAGCAGTTCTTC. This gives the protein CASRTVPGFTNEQFF.

This clone was seen only a few times. The rearrangement uses TRBV18 and TRBJ2-7; 8 nucleotides align to TRBD1. This CDR3 comprises 17 residues. V gave up 5 bases and J gave up 0 bases; unmatched junction bases: 12. Germline CDR1 and CDR2: KGHSH and LQKENI. DNA for the CDR3: TGTGCCAGCTCAAGAGAACAGGGGGTCTCGAGCTCCTACGAGCAGTACTTC. It is translated as CASSREQGVSSSYEQYF.

Only one count was recorded for this clone. V usage is TRBV28 and J usage is TRBJ2-2; possibly TRBD2 for D (5 bases). Germline loops: CDR1 MDHEN, CDR2 SYDVKM. Trimming pared 3 bases from V and 0 bases from J, leaving 5 bases between. This CDR3 is 14 amino acids long. The CDR3 nucleotides are TGTGCCAGCAGTTTTAGCGCGAACACCGGGGAGCTGTTTTTT. It is translated as CASSFSANTGELFF. Variable domain in full (rest from reference TRBV28 and TRBJ2-2): DVKVTQSSRYLVKRTGEKVFLECVQDMDHENMFWYRQDPGLGLRLIYFSYDVKMKEKGDIPEGYSVSREKKERFSLILESASTNQTSMYLCASSFSANTGELFFGEGSRLTVL.

The J gene is TRBJ2-1, the V gene TRBV7-2, with 9 bases fitting TRBD2. This CDR3 region has 18 residues. V was clipped by 5 bases and J by 6 bases; unmatched bases: 17. CDR1 and CDR2 from the germline V gene are SGHTA and FQGNSA. CDR3 amino acids: CASSQFLAGRHIGNEQFF. CDR3 nucleotides: TGTGCCAGCAGCCAGTTTCTAGCGGGGCGCCACATCGGCAATGAGCAGTTCTTC.

The chain has TRBV2 and TRBJ2-2; D is undetermined. The CDR3 has 12 residues. V shed 10 bases and J shed 6 bases, with 12 bases lying between them. Germline CDR1 and CDR2: SNHLY and FYNNEI. CDR3 nucleotide sequence: TGTGCCACCCTCGGCGGAGCCGGGGAGCTGTTTTTT. Translated: CATLGGAGELFF.